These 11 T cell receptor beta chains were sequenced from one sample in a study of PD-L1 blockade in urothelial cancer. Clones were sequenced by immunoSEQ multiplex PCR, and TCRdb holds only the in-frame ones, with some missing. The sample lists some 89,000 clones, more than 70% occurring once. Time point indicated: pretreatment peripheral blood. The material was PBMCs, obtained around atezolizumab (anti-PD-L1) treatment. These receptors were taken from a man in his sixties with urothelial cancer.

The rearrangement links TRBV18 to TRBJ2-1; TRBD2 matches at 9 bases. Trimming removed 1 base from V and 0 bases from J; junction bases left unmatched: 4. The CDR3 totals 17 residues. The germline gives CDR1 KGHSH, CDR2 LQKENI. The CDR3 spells CASSPLAGVSSYNEQFF. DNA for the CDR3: TGTGCCAGCTCACCACTAGCGGGGGTTAGCTCCTACAATGAGCAGTTCTTC.

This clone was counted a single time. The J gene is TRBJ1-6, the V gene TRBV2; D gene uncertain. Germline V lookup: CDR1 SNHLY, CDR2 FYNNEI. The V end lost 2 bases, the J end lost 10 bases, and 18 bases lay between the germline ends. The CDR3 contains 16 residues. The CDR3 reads CASSEYRTPEGSPLHF. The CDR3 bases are TGTGCCAGCAGTGAATATCGGACGCCCGAGGGCTCACCCCTCCACTTT.

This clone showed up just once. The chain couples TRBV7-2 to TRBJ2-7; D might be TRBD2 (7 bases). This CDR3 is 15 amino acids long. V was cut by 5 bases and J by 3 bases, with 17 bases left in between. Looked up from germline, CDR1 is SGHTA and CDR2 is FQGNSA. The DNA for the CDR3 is TGTGCCAGCAGCCGATCTGGGGGAGGGGGCTACGAGCAGTACTTC. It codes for CASSRSGGGGYEQYF.

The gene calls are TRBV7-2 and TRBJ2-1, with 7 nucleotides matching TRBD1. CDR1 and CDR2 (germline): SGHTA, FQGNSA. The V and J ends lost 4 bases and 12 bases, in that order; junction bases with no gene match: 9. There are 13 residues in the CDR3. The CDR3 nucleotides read TGTGCCAGCAGCTCGACAGGGTTAACTTTGCAGTTCTTC. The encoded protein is CASSSTGLTLQFF.

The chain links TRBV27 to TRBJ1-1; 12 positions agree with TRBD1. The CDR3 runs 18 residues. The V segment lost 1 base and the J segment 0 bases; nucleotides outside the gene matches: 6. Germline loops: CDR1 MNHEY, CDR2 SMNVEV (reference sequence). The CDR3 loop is CASSLLGQGAGVNTEAFF. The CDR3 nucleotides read TGTGCCAGCAGTTTATTGGGACAGGGGGCTGGGGTGAACACTGAAGCTTTCTTT.

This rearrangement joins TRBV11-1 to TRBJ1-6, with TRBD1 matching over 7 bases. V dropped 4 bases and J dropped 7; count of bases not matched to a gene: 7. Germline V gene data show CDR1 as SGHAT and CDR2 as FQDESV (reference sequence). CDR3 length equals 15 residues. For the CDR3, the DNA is TGTGCCAGCAGCTCCTGGGACAGAAACAATTCACCCCTCCACTTT. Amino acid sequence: CASSSWDRNNSPLHF.

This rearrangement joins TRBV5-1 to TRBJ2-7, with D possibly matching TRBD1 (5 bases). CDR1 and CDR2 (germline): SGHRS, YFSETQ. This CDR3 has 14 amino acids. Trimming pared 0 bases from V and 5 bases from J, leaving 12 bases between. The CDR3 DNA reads TGCGCCAGCAGCTTGGAAGTGGGGCGGAACGAGCAGTACTTC. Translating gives CASSLEVGRNEQYF.

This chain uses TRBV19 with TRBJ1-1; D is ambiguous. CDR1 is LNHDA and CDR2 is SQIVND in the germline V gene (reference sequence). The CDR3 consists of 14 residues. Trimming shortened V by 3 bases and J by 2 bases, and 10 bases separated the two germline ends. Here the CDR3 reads CASSIPDKNTEAFF. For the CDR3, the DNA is TGTGCCAGTAGTATTCCCGACAAAAACACTGAAGCTTTCTTT.

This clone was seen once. The CDR3 sequence: CASNLTMNTEAFF. Here the CDR3 DNA reads TGTGCCAGCAACCTTACAATGAACACTGAAGCTTTCTTT. The rearrangement uses TRBV7-3 and TRBJ1-1; no clear D gene. The CDR3 is 13 residues long. CDR1 and CDR2 (germline): SGHTA, FQGTGA. V was trimmed by 7 bases and J by 0 bases, leaving 9 bases between them. The full variable domain, with the rest looked up from reference TRBV7-3 and TRBJ1-1, is GAGVSQTPSNKVTEKGKYVELRCDPISGHTALYWYRQSLGQGPEFLIYFQGTGAADDSGLPNDRFFAVRPEGSVSTLKIQRTERGDSAVYLCASNLTMNTEAFFGQGTRLTVV.

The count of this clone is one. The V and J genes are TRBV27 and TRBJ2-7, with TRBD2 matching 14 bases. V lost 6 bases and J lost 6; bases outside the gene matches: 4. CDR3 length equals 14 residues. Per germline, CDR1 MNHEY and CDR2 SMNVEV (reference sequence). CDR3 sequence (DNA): TGTGCCAGCAGGTTGACTAGCGGGGGGGCCGAGCAGTACTTC. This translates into CASRLTSGGAEQYF.

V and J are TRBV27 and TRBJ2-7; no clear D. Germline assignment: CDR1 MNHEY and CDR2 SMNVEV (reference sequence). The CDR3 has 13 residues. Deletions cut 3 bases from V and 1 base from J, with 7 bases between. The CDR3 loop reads CASSLRQSYEQYF. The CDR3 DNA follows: TGTGCCAGCAGTTTGAGGCAGTCCTACGAGCAGTACTTC.